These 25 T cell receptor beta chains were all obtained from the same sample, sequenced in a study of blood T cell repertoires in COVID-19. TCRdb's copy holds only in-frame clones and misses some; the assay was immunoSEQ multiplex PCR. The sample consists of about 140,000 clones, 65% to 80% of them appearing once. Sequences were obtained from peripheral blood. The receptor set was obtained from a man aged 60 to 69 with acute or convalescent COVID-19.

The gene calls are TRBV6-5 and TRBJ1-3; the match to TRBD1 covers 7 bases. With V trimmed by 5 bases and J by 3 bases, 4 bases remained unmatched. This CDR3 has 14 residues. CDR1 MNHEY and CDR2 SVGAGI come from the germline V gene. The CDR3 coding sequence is TGTGCCAGCAGTATCGACAGGGTTGGAAACACCATATATTTT. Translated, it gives CASSIDRVGNTIYF.

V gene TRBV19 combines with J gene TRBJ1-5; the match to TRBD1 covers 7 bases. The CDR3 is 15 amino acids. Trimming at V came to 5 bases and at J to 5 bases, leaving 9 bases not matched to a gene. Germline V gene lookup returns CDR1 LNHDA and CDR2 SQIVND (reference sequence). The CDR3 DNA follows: TGTGCCAGTAGTGTCGGGACAGCAGGAGATCAGCCCCAGCATTTT. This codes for CASSVGTAGDQPQHF.

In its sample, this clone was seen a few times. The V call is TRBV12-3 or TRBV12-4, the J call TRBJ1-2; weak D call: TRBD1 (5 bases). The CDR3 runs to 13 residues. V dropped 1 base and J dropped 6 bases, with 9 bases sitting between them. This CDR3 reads CASSLDPGHGYTF. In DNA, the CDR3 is TGTGCCAGCAGTTTAGATCCAGGGCATGGCTACACCTTC.

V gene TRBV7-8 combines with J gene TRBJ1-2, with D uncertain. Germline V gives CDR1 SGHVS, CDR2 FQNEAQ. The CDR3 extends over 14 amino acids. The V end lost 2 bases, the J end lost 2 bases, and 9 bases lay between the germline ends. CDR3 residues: CASSLRDFNYGYTF. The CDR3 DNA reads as TGTGCCAGCAGCTTAAGAGACTTCAACTATGGCTACACCTTC.

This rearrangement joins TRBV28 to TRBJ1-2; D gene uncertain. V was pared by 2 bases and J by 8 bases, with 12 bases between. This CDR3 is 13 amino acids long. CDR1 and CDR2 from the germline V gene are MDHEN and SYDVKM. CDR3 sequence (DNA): TGTGCCAGCAGTTTAGCGCAGGCATGGGGCTACACCTTC. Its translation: CASSLAQAWGYTF.

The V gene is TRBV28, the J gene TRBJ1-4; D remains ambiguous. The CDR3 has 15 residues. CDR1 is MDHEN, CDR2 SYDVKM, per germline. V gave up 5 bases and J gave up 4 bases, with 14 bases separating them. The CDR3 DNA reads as TGTGCCAGCAGTCTCACGGGATTGGGTAATGAAAAACTGTTTTTT. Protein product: CASSLTGLGNEKLFF. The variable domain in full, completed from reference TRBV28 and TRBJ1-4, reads DVKVTQSSRYLVKRTGEKVFLECVQDMDHENMFWYRQDPGLGLRLIYFSYDVKMKEKGDIPEGYSVSREKKERFSLILESASTNQTSMYLCASSLTGLGNEKLFFGSGTQLSVL.

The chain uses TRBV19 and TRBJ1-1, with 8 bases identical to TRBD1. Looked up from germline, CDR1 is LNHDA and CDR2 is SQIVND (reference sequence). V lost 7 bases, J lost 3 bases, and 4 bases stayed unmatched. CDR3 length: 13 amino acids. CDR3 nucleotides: TGTGCCAGTACAGGGGGCTGGGACACTGAAGCTTTCTTT. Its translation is CASTGGWDTEAFF.

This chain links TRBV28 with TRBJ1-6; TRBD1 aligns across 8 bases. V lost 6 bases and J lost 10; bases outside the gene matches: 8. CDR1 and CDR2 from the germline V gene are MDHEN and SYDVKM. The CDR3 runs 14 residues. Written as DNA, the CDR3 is TGTGCCAGCAGACGTGGACAGGGTTCGTCACCCCTCCACTTT. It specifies CASRRGQGSSPLHF.

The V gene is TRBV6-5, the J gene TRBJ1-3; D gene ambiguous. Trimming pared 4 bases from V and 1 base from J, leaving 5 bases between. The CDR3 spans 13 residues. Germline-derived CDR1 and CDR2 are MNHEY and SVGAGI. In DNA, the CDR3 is TGTGCCAGCAGTTCGGGATCTGGAAACACCATATATTTT. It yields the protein CASSSGSGNTIYF.

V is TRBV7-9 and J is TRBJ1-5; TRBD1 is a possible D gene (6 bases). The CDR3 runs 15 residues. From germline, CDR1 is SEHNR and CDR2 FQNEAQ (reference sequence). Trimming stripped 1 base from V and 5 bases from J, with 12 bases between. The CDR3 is CASSLGAGAHQPQHF. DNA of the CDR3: TGTGCCAGCAGCTTAGGTGCAGGGGCCCATCAGCCCCAGCATTTT. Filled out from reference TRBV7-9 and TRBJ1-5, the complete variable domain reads DTGVSQNPRHKITKRGQNVTFRCDPISEHNRLYWYRQTLGQGPEFLTYFQNEAQLEKSRLLSDRFSAERPKGSFSTLEIQRTEQGDSAMYLCASSLGAGAHQPQHFGDGTRLSIL.

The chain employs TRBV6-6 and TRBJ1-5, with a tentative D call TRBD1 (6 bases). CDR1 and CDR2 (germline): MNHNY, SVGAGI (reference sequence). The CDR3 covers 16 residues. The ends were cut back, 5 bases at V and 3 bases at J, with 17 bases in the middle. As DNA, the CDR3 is TGTGCCAGCAGTCCCCGGACAGTTACGGACAATCAGCCCCAGCATTTT. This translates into CASSPRTVTDNQPQHF.

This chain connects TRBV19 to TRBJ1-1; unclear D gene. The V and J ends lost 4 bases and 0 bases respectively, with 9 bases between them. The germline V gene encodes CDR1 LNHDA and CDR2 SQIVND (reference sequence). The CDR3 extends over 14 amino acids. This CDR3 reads CASSTRDMNTEAFF. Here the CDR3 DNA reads TGTGCCAGTAGTACCCGCGACATGAACACTGAAGCTTTCTTT.

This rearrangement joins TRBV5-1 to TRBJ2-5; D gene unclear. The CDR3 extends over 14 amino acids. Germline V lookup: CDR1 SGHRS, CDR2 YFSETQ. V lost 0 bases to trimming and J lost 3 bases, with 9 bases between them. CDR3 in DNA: TGCGCCAGCAGCTTGGGGAGTCCAAAAGAGACCCAGTACTTC. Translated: CASSLGSPKETQYF. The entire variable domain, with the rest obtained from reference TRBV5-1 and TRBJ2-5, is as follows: KAGVTQTPRYLIKTRGQQVTLSCSPISGHRSVSWYQQTPGQGLQFLFEYFSETQRNKGNFPGRFSGRQFSNSRSEMNVSTLELGDSALYLCASSLGSPKETQYFGPGTRLLVL.

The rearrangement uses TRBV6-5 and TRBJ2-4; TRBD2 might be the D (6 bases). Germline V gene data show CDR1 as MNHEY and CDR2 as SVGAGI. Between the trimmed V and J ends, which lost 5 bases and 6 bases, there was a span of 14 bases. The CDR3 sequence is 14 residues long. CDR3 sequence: CASSKPGGANIQYF. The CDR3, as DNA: TGTGCCAGCAGTAAACCGGGCGGGGCAAACATTCAGTACTTC.

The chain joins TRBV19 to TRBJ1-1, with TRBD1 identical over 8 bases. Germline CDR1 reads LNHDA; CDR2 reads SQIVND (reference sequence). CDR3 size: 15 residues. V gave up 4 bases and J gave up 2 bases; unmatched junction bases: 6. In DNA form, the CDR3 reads TGTGCCAGTAGTACCGGACAGGGCATAAACACTGAAGCTTTCTTT. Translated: CASSTGQGINTEAFF.

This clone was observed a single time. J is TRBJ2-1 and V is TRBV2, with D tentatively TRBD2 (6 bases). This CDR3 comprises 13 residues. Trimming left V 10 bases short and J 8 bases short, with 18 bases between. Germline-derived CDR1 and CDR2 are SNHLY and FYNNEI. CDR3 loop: CATLAAEVDEQFF. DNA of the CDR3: TGTGCCACTTTAGCGGCGGAGGTGGATGAGCAGTTCTTC.

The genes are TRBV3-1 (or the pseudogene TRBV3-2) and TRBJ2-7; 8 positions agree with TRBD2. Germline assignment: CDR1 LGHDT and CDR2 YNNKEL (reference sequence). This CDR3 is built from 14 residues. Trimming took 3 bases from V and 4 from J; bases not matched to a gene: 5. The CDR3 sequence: CASSQVAGMYEQYF. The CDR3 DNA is TGTGCCAGCAGCCAGGTAGCGGGAATGTACGAGCAGTACTTC.

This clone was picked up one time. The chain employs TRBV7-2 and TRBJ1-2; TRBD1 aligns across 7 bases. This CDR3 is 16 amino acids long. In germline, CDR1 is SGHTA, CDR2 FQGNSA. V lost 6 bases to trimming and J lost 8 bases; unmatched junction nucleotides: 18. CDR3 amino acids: CASSSNAGTAGRGYTF. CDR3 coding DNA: TGTGCCAGCAGTTCCAACGCAGGGACAGCTGGACGAGGCTACACCTTC.

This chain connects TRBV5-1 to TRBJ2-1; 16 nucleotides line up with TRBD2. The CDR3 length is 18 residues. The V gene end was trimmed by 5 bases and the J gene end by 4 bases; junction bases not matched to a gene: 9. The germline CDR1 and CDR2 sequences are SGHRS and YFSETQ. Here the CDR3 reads CASRNRGLAGGHYNEQFF. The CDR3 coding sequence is TGCGCCAGCAGAAACAGGGGACTAGCGGGAGGGCATTACAATGAGCAGTTCTTC.

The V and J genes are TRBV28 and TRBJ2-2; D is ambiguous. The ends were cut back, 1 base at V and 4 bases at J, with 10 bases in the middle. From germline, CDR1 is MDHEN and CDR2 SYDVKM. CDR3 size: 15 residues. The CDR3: CASSLSGAGTGELFF. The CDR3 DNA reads TGTGCCAGCAGTTTATCCGGAGCCGGCACCGGGGAGCTGTTTTTT.

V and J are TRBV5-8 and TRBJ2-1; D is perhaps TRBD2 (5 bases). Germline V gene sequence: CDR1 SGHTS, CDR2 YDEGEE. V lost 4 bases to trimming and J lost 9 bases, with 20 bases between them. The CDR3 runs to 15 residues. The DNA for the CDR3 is TGTGCCAGCAGCCTACTAGGTATAAGGATTGGTGAGCAGTTCTTC. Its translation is CASSLLGIRIGEQFF.

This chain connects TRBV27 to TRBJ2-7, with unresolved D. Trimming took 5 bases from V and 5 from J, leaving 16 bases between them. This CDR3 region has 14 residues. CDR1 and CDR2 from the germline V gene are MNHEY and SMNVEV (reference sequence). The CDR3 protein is CASSPRITVHEQYF. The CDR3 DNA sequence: TGTGCCAGCAGTCCGAGGATCACTGTCCACGAGCAGTACTTC.

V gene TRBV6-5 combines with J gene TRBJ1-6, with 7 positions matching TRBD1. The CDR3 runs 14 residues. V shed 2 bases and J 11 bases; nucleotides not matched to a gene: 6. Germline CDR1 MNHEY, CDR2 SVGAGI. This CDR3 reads CASSYRTGETPLHF. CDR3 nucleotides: TGTGCCAGCAGTTACCGGACAGGCGAGACACCCCTCCACTTT.

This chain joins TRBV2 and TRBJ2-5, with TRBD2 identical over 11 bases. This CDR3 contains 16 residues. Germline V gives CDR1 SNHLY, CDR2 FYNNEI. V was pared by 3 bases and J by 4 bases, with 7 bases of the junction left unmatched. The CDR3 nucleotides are TGTGCCAGCAGTGACGTAGCGGGAGGGCCCCGAGAGACCCAGTACTTC. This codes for CASSDVAGGPRETQYF.

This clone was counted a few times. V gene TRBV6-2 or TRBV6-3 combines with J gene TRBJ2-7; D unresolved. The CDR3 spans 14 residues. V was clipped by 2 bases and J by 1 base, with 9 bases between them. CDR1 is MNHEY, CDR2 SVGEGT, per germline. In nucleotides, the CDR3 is TGTGCCAGCAGTTACGCCGGCAGGTCCTACGAGCAGTACTTC. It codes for CASSYAGRSYEQYF.